Shown below are 9 T cell receptor beta chains from a single sample sequenced in a study of T cell repertoires in cytomegalovirus infection. Via MiXCR, TCRdb re-called the reads, giving one row per CDR3 protein. The sample comprises around 230,000 distinct CDR3 sequences, 35% to 40% of which are singletons, and approximately 60% rests with the top ten. Their specific antigens are unknown. The material was CD8+ T cells from cultured PBMCs, obtained from culture after CMV antigen stimulation. These receptors all come from a human donor in good health (CMV status not recorded). Some clones in this sample may be carry-over from other donors' samples.

This clonotype was counted only a few times. The V gene is TRBV7-8, the J gene TRBJ2-3; 10 bases fit TRBD2. V dropped 2 bases and J dropped 4; count of bases not matched to a gene: 9. Per germline, CDR1 SGHVS and CDR2 FQNEAQ. This CDR3 comprises 17 residues. Here the CDR3 DNA reads TGTGCCAGCAGCTTACCGAAGCTAGCGGGAGACCCAGATACGCAGTATTTT. Encoded protein: CASSLPKLAGDPDTQYF.

This clonotype was recorded a few times. V gene TRBV7-9 combines with J gene TRBJ2-7; D tentatively reads TRBD1 or TRBD2 (5 bases each). The V gene's germline CDR1 is SEHNR and CDR2 FQNEAQ (reference sequence). There are 14 residues in the CDR3. The germline V and J ends were trimmed by 4 bases and 3 bases, with 13 bases remaining between them. The CDR3 DNA sequence: TGTGCCAGCAGCTCCGGGACCGTCCTCTACGAGCAGTACTTC. Amino acid sequence: CASSSGTVLYEQYF.

With regard to this clonotype: The junction departs from the called germline gene at one end, perhaps through a read error. The V and J genes are TRBV7-6 and TRBJ2-1, with D unresolved. This CDR3 is built from 16 residues. Germline assignment: CDR1 SGHVS and CDR2 FNYEAQ. The CDR3 DNA reads TGTGCAAGCAGCTTGTTGTGGATATCCACCTACAATGAGAAGTTCTTC. This translates into CASSLLWISTYNEKFF.

V usage is TRBV28 and J usage is TRBJ2-7; 15 bases map to TRBD2. V shed 5 bases, J shed 2 bases, and the junction held 4 bases outside the gene matches. Germline loops: CDR1 MDHEN, CDR2 SYDVKM. This CDR3 region has 16 residues. CDR3: CASSPRTSGRAYEQYF. The CDR3 region has the DNA TGTGCCAGCAGTCCTCGGACTAGCGGGAGGGCCTACGAGCAGTACTTC.

This chain connects TRBV29-1 to TRBJ2-1; D assignment may be TRBD1 or TRBD2 (6 bases each). With 4 bases removed from V and 0 bases from J, the gap between germline ends came to 10 bases. The CDR3 totals 14 residues. From germline, CDR1 is SQVTM and CDR2 ANQGSEA. In DNA form, the CDR3 reads TGCAGCGTTGGGGGGGCAGTCTCCTACAATGAGCAGTTCTTC. Translated: CSVGGAVSYNEQFF.

There are many counts of this clonotype. V is TRBV7-2 and J is TRBJ1-5, with D uncertain. The length of the CDR3 is 15 residues. V was trimmed by 3 bases and J by 2 bases, leaving 11 bases between them. CDR1 and CDR2 from the germline V gene are SGHTA and FQGNSA. The DNA for the CDR3 is TGTGCCAGCAGCTTCGGGATTACGGGCAATCAGCCCCAGCATTTT. Translating it yields CASSFGITGNQPQHF. Filled out from reference TRBV7-2 and TRBJ1-5, the complete variable domain reads GAGVSQSPSNKVTEKGKDVELRCDPISGHTALYWYRQSLGQGLEFLIYFQGNSAPDKSGLPSDRFSAERTGGSVSTLTIQRTQQEDSAVYLCASSFGITGNQPQHFGDGTRLSIL.

This clonotype was observed a few times. The J gene is TRBJ2-1, the V gene TRBV5-1; 14 bases align to TRBD2. CDR3 length equals 14 residues. With 5 bases clipped from V and 9 bases from J, the junction kept 4 bases outside the gene matches. CDR1 is SGHRS and CDR2 is YFSETQ in the germline V gene. Written as DNA, the CDR3 is TGCGCCAGCAGTGACGGACTAGCGGGAGGTGAGCAGTTCTTC. Translated, it gives CASSDGLAGGEQFF.

This clonotype was counted a single time. The V and J genes are TRBV6-6 and TRBJ2-4; 15 bases line up with TRBD2. This CDR3 is 18 amino acids long. The germline CDR1 and CDR2 sequences are MNHNY and SVGAGI (reference sequence). Trimming took 7 bases from V and 1 from J; bases not matched to a gene: 8. CDR3 sequence reads: CASTKRTSGRGAKNIQYF. The CDR3 DNA is TGTGCCAGCACCAAACGGACTAGCGGGAGGGGGGCCAAAAACATTCAGTACTTC.

The chain carries TRBV27 and TRBJ2-1, with TRBD2 as a possible D gene (6 bases). Trimming removed 2 bases from V and 9 bases from J, with 14 bases in between. Germline CDR1 is MNHEY and CDR2 is SMNVEV (reference sequence). The CDR3 consists of 14 residues. CDR3 region: CASSLDGAGLEQFF. For the CDR3, the DNA is TGTGCCAGCAGTTTAGATGGCGCGGGACTTGAGCAGTTCTTC.